The 23 T cell receptor beta chains presented below share a single source sample, sequenced in a study of blood T cells in healthy people across ages. A second PCR of 7 to 11 cycles used a sample-barcoded 5' primer and a J-beta primer mix. Via MiXCR, TCRdb re-called the 5' RACE reads, giving one row per CDR3 protein. This table holds 1.5 million to 1.9 million distinct CDR3 sequences, approximately 42% found once. Sequences were obtained from blood. The receptors stem from a woman under 30 in good health.

V is TRBV20-1 and J is TRBJ1-2; D not resolved. Per the germline V gene, CDR1 is DFQATT and CDR2 is SNEGSKA (reference sequence). The ends were cut back, 1 base at V and 14 bases at J, with 17 bases in the middle. This CDR3 contains 12 residues. CDR3 bases: TGCAGTGCTAGAGTTCCGGACGGAAAGGAGACCTTC. This codes for CSARVPDGKETF.

This sequence joins TRBV10-3 and TRBJ1-6; D not resolved. Germline loops: CDR1 ENHRY, CDR2 SYGVKD. The CDR3 loop spans 14 amino acids. V was shortened by 6 bases and J by 0 bases, with 6 bases between the two germline ends. The CDR3 sequence: CAIRESSYNSPLHF. In nucleotides, the CDR3 is TGTGCCATCAGGGAAAGCTCCTATAATTCACCCCTCCACTTT.

The chain employs TRBV10-3 and TRBJ2-5, with 13 bases matching TRBD2. Germline lookup yields CDR1 ENHRY and CDR2 SYGVKD. The ends lost 10 bases at V and 0 bases at J; junction bases unmatched: 2. The CDR3 consists of 14 residues. CDR3 coding DNA: TGTGCCACGGGACTAGCGGGAAACCAAGAGACCCAGTACTTC. It encodes CATGLAGNQETQYF.

The chain employs TRBV6-5 and TRBJ1-6; weak D call: TRBD1 (5 bases). V gave up 0 bases and J gave up 4 bases, with 13 bases separating them. CDR1 and CDR2 (germline): MNHEY, SVGAGI. The CDR3 covers 17 residues. The CDR3 spells CASSYSAGGSYNSPLHF. The CDR3 bases are TGTGCCAGCAGTTACTCTGCCGGGGGGTCTTATAATTCACCCCTCCACTTT.

This chain links TRBV6-1 with TRBJ1-2; D is unclear. This CDR3 has 12 amino acids. From germline, CDR1 is MNHNS and CDR2 SASEGT. Trimming took off 10 bases at V and 4 bases at J, with 13 bases between the two ends. CDR3: CATLLSSYGYTF. CDR3 nucleotides: TGTGCCACCTTACTTTCGAGCTATGGCTACACCTTC.

V is TRBV11-2 and J is TRBJ2-5; TRBD2 is a possible D gene (7 bases). From germline, CDR1 is SGHAT and CDR2 FQNNGV. V lost 5 bases, J lost 5 bases, and 18 bases lay in between. The CDR3 sequence is 15 residues long. CDR3 bases: TGTGCCAGCAGCCCTGGGGGGGGCTTTGTGGAGACCCAGTACTTC. It encodes CASSPGGGFVETQYF.

The gene calls are TRBV11-2 and TRBJ2-1, with D perhaps TRBD2 (5 bases). CDR1 SGHAT and CDR2 FQNNGV come from the germline V gene. Trimming cost V 5 bases and J 6 bases, with 14 bases left between them. The CDR3 is made up of 14 amino acids. In DNA, the CDR3 is TGTGCCAGCAGCCATCGGGGTCCCGGCAATGAGCAGTTCTTC. As protein: CASSHRGPGNEQFF.

The chain links TRBV3-1 to TRBJ2-7; 12 positions agree with TRBD2. Germline CDR1 LGHDT, CDR2 YNNKEL (reference sequence). This CDR3 spans 15 amino acids. Trimming cost V 4 bases and J 4 bases; bases outside gene matches: 5. For the CDR3, the DNA is TGTGCCAGCAGCCTTCGACTAGCGGGAGAGTACGAGCAGTACTTC. The encoded protein is CASSLRLAGEYEQYF.

The gene calls are TRBV5-1 and TRBJ2-1; D gene uncertain. Germline-derived CDR1 and CDR2 are SGHRS and YFSETQ. V lost 2 bases to trimming and J lost 13 bases, with 16 bases between them. The CDR3 spans 13 residues. Written as DNA, the CDR3 is TGCGCCAGCAGCTTTGGTCTGGAATTGGGACAGTTCTTC. Amino acids: CASSFGLELGQFF.

The CDR3 protein is CASTPGSGRISYEQYF. The CDR3 DNA is TGTGCCAGCACCCCGGGTAGCGGGAGAATTTCCTACGAGCAGTACTTC. This chain connects TRBV6-2 or TRBV6-3 to TRBJ2-7, with 9 bases matching TRBD2. This CDR3 is built from 16 residues. Germline V gene data show CDR1 as MNHEY and CDR2 as SVGEGT. The trim removed 7 bases at V and 1 base at J, leaving 11 bases unmatched.

The chain has TRBV29-1 and TRBJ1-1; D not certain. Germline assignment: CDR1 SQVTM and CDR2 ANQGSEA. The CDR3 is 14 amino acids. The V end was cut by 1 base, the J end by 7 bases, with 16 bases between. The CDR3 DNA sequence: TGCAGCGTTGAAGCCTGGACTAAAAGAATTGAAGCTTTCTTT. This encodes CSVEAWTKRIEAFF.

The rearrangement links TRBV27 to TRBJ2-4; D perhaps matches TRBD1 (6 bases). Matching the DNA end better, TRBJ2-5 makes the J call doubtful. Germline-derived CDR1 and CDR2 are MNHEY and SMNVEV (reference sequence). The CDR3 consists of 14 residues. The CDR3 DNA reads as TGTGCCAGCAGACTAGGGGGAATCGAGGAGACCCAGTACTTC. The encoded protein is CASRLGGIEETQYF.

The chain combines TRBV5-1 with TRBJ1-6; D is perhaps TRBD1 (5 bases). Trimming pared 0 bases from V and 9 bases from J, leaving 22 bases between. The CDR3 consists of 18 residues. Germline CDR1 is SGHRS and CDR2 is YFSETQ. The CDR3 coding sequence is TGCGCCAGCAGCTTGGCCGGTTCACCTGGCGGGGCAGGTTCACCCCTCCACTTT. Translating it yields CASSLAGSPGGAGSPLHF.

The chain employs TRBV7-9 and TRBJ1-1; the D gene is possibly TRBD1 (5 bases). The CDR3 is 13 residues long. Trimming shortened V by 5 bases and J by 7 bases, and 14 bases separated the two germline ends. Germline CDR1 and CDR2: SEHNR and FQNEAQ (reference sequence). The CDR3 is CASSIQRTGEAFF. In nucleotides, the CDR3 is TGTGCCAGCAGCATACAGAGAACAGGTGAAGCTTTCTTT.

This clonotype was seen ten or more times. The chain links TRBV13 to TRBJ2-7, with D possibly TRBD1 on 6 matching bases. The V and J ends lost 6 bases and 3 bases respectively, with 15 bases between them. Germline CDR1 is PRHDT and CDR2 is FYEKMQ (reference sequence). CDR3 size: 14 residues. DNA of the CDR3: TGTGCCAGCAGTTCCGGGACATACTACTACGAGCAGTACTTC. It is translated as CASSSGTYYYEQYF.

This clonotype turned up a few times. This rearrangement joins TRBV7-2 to TRBJ2-2; D may be TRBD1 (6 bases). The CDR3 consists of 16 residues. The V end lost 2 bases, the J end lost 5 bases, and 15 bases lay between the germline ends. Germline CDR1 SGHTA, CDR2 FQGNSA. CDR3 in amino acids: CASSLYAGVDTGELFF. The CDR3 bases are TGTGCCAGCAGCTTATACGCAGGGGTAGATACCGGGGAGCTGTTTTTT.

V is TRBV3-1 and J is TRBJ2-4; D ambiguous. The J call may be wrong; the DNA end is better matched by TRBJ2-7. The CDR3 extends over 11 amino acids. Germline CDR1 reads LGHDT; CDR2 reads YNNKEL (reference sequence). CDR3 amino acids: CASSQDCEQYF. The CDR3 nucleotides read TGTGCCAGCAGCCAAGATTGCGAGCAGTACTTC.

CDR3: CASSQEGRGHNQPQHF. CDR3 nucleotides: TGTGCCAGCAGCCAAGAGGGCAGGGGCCACAATCAGCCCCAGCATTTT. V usage is TRBV3-1 and J usage is TRBJ1-5; tentative D call: TRBD1 (6 bases). CDR1 is LGHDT, CDR2 YNNKEL, per germline (reference sequence). V dropped 0 bases and J dropped 3 bases, with 12 bases sitting between them. The CDR3 runs 16 residues.

This chain joins TRBV28 and TRBJ1-4; unclear D gene. V lost 6 bases and J 7 bases, leaving 6 bases between the germline ends. The CDR3 runs to 11 residues. Germline CDR1 is MDHEN and CDR2 is SYDVKM. The CDR3 bases are TGTGCCAGCAGGCTGACTGAAAAACTGTTTTTT. Its translation is CASRLTEKLFF.

The V gene is TRBV12-3 or TRBV12-4, the J gene TRBJ2-7; D is uncertain. The J call may be mistaken, given a closer DNA end match to TRBJ2-5. The CDR3 loop spans 14 amino acids. The chain's CDR3 is CASSSDGDEGTQYF. In DNA, the CDR3 is TGTGCCAGCAGTTCTGACGGCGACGAAGGGACCCAGTACTTC.

This clonotype was seen many times. The chain recombines TRBV10-3 with TRBJ2-3, with D uncertain. The germline V gene has CDR1 ENHRY and CDR2 SYGVKD. The CDR3 length is 14 residues. The ends were cut back, 2 bases at V and 8 bases at J, with 14 bases in the middle. The CDR3 sequence is CAISEDLASSTQYF. The CDR3 region has the DNA TGTGCCATCAGTGAGGATTTGGCGTCAAGTACGCAGTATTTT.

This chain uses TRBV29-1 with TRBJ1-2; a possible D gene is TRBD1 (5 bases). Trimming stripped 4 bases from V and 10 bases from J, with 13 bases between. The CDR3 length is 11 residues. Germline loops: CDR1 SQVTM, CDR2 ANQGSEA. As DNA, the CDR3 is TGCAGCGTTGGTGGGGCTCGAGACTACACCTTC. This gives the protein CSVGGARDYTF.

Notes on this clonotype: One end of the junction fails to match germline, which may point to a read error. The chain recombines TRBV5-1 with TRBJ1-3; tentative D call: TRBD1 (6 bases). Germline CDR1 reads SGHRS; CDR2 reads YFSETQ. There are 16 residues in the CDR3. CDR3 nucleotide sequence: TGCGCCAGTAGCTTGGACCCCAGGGGAGCTGGAAACACCATATATTTT. Its protein is CASSLDPRGAGNTIYF.